These T cell receptor beta chains were read from a single sample in a study of T cell responses to AZD1222 COVID-19 vaccine. Here immunoSEQ multiplex PCR was the method, and the copy in TCRdb shows in-frame clones only, minus some. The sample includes some 180,000 clones, approximately 92% seen only once; the top ten take over 1%. Sequences were derived from peripheral blood, sampled on day 0 of AZD1222 vaccination. Receptor source: an adult in good health. Both conserved end residues are part of each CDR3. The D gene is left open where the match is weak. Rows may omit the clone size; those that give it use once, few, many or a size class.

V gene,D gene,J gene,clone size,CDR3 DNA,CDR3 protein
TRBV27,-,TRBJ1-4,once,TGTGCCAGCATCAAAGGGGCGGAGACTAATGAAAAACTGTTTTTT,CASIKGAETNEKLFF
TRBV12-5,-,TRBJ2-3,-,TGTGCTAGTGGTTTGGGGAGGGGGGATACGCAGTATTTT,CASGLGRGDTQYF
TRBV27,TRBD1,TRBJ2-7,-,TGTGCCAGCCAGGGACAGGCCTGGGAGCAGTACTTC,CASQGQAWEQYF
TRBV5-1,-,TRBJ1-5,-,TGCGCCAGCAGCCTTGGACCCCAGTGGGATCAGCCCCAGCATTTT,CASSLGPQWDQPQHF
TRBV19,-,TRBJ2-7,-,TGTGCCAGTAGTATGGAAGGGGCCGACGAGCAGTACTTC,CASSMEGADEQYF
TRBV3-1/TRBV3-2,TRBD2,TRBJ2-3,-,TGTGCCAGCAGCCAAGGCGGGGGGGGCACAGATACGCAGTATTTT,CASSQGGGGTDTQYF
TRBV6-5,TRBD1,TRBJ1-5,-,TGTGCCAGCAAGGCGGGACAGGGTAGCAATCAGCCCCAGCATTTT,CASKAGQGSNQPQHF
TRBV19,-,TRBJ1-6,-,TGTGCCAGTAGTATCGGGACAACGAATTCACCCCTCCACTTT,CASSIGTTNSPLHF
TRBV18,-,TRBJ1-1,-,TGTGCCAGCTCACCAGGGCTGAACACTGAAGCTTTCTTT,CASSPGLNTEAFF
TRBV28,-,TRBJ2-3,-,TGTGCCAGCAGTACTGGTGACAGTCGCACAGATACGCAGTATTTT,CASSTGDSRTDTQYF
TRBV28,-,TRBJ1-2,-,TGTGCCAGCAGTACCCTGGGGTATGGCTACACCTTC,CASSTLGYGYTF
TRBV4-3,TRBD1,TRBJ1-3,-,TGCGCCAGCAGCTATCTCCGGGACAGGGCAATGAACACCATATATTTT,CASSYLRDRAMNTIYF
TRBV6-6,TRBD2,TRBJ2-1,-,TGTGCCAGCAGGGGCTTAAGCGGGGGGGACCTCAATGAGCAGTTCTTC,CASRGLSGGDLNEQFF
TRBV5-1,-,TRBJ2-5,-,TGCGCCAGCAGCGCCGGAGGGGGCCAAGAGACCCAGTACTTC,CASSAGGGQETQYF
TRBV2,-,TRBJ2-2,-,TGTGCCAGCAAAACCGGGACCGCGAACACCGGGGAGCTGTTTTTT,CASKTGTANTGELFF
TRBV3-1/TRBV3-2,-,TRBJ1-5,-,TGTGCCAGCAGCCAAGCAGGGGGCAATCAGCCCCAGCATTTT,CASSQAGGNQPQHF
TRBV27,-,TRBJ1-2,-,TGTGCCAGCAGTTTAAACGGGGGGCGCGATGGCTACACCTTC,CASSLNGGRDGYTF
TRBV19,TRBD1,TRBJ1-2,-,TGTGCCAGTAGTATAGGGACAGGACCATATGGCTACACCTTC,CASSIGTGPYGYTF
TRBV28,TRBD1,TRBJ1-3,once,TGTGCCAGCAGCGCTGGGACAGGGGATGGAAACACCATATATTTT,CASSAGTGDGNTIYF
TRBV19,TRBD1,TRBJ1-5,-,TGTGCCAGTAGTATAGGGACAGGGAGGCAGCCCCAGCATTTT,CASSIGTGRQPQHF
TRBV7-2,TRBD1,TRBJ1-2,once,TGTGCCAGCAGCCTCGGCGGGACAGAAGTCTATGGCTACACCTTC,CASSLGGTEVYGYTF
TRBV5-1,-,TRBJ1-2,-,TGCGCCAGCGGGGCGGCACTCACCCATGACTACACCTTC,CASGAALTHDYTF
TRBV5-1,-,TRBJ1-1,-,TGCGCCAGCAGCTGGGGACACATGAACACTGAAGCTTTCTTT,CASSWGHMNTEAFF
TRBV6-2/TRBV6-3,-,TRBJ2-3,-,TGTGCCAGCAGTTACCCACCCCAGGGGAGAGATACGCAGTATTTT,CASSYPPQGRDTQYF
TRBV9,-,TRBJ2-2,-,TGTGCCAGCAGCGTAGTTAACGGGGAGCTGTTTTTT,CASSVVNGELFF
TRBV27,-,TRBJ1-5,-,TGTGCCAGCAGTTTGGGTCCCCTTGGCAATCAGCCCCAGCATTTT,CASSLGPLGNQPQHF
TRBV18,-,TRBJ2-3,-,TGTGCCAGTTCCGACGACAGCACAGATACGCAGTATTTT,CASSDDSTDTQYF
TRBV2,-,TRBJ1-1,-,TGTGCCAGCAGTGGACAGCAGAACACTGAAGCTTTCTTT,CASSGQQNTEAFF
TRBV6-5,-,TRBJ1-4,-,TGTGCCAGCAGACCCGACGGTGCGGGAAAACTGTTTTTT,CASRPDGAGKLFF